The 4 T cell receptor beta chains below were found in one sample sequenced in a study of CD8+ T cells in alopecia areata. Sequencing relied on a cDNA template that was reverse transcribed from extracted RNA. The assay was immunoSEQ multiplex PCR, and TCRdb's table has in-frame clones only and misses some. This table has roughly 150,000 clones, roughly 50% appearing once. The specimen was CD4+ T cells sorted from blood, collected at week 0. The receptors come from a human donor with alopecia areata.

The chain uses TRBV29-1 and TRBJ2-7, with D perhaps TRBD1 (5 bases). V lost 5 bases and J lost 0, with 14 bases in between. The CDR3 is 14 amino acids. Per germline, CDR1 SQVTM and CDR2 ANQGSEA. CDR3 in DNA: TGCAGCGTTACCCGGACAACTTCCTCCTACGAGCAGTACTTC. It encodes CSVTRTTSSYEQYF.

The table lists this clone with a count of one. The chain combines TRBV14 with TRBJ2-5, with D tentatively TRBD2 (6 bases). This CDR3 is built from 14 residues. The germline V and J ends were trimmed by 1 base and 5 bases, with 11 bases remaining between them. Looked up from germline, CDR1 is SGHDN and CDR2 is FVKESK. The CDR3 protein is CASSQGRGTETQYF. In DNA, the CDR3 is TGTGCCAGCAGCCAAGGGAGGGGTACGGAGACCCAGTACTTC.

V is TRBV18 and J is TRBJ2-4; D possibly uses TRBD1 or TRBD2 (6 bases each). Trimming took off 1 base at V and 8 bases at J, with 9 bases between the two ends. This CDR3 region has 13 residues. From germline, CDR1 is KGHSH and CDR2 LQKENI. The CDR3 nucleotides are TGTGCCAGCTCACCACAGAGGGGGGACATTCAGTACTTC. Residues: CASSPQRGDIQYF.

This chain connects TRBV6-6 to TRBJ1-2; D unresolved. Trimming removed 7 bases at V and 3 bases at J, with 12 bases between. This CDR3 is built from 13 residues. Germline-derived CDR1 and CDR2 are MNHNY and SVGAGI (reference sequence). Written as DNA, the CDR3 is TGTGCCAGCACCCCGGGGAGGGACTATGGCTACACCTTC. Its translation is CASTPGRDYGYTF.